The rows below give T cell receptor beta chains drawn from one sample of a study of blood T cell repertoires in COVID-19. The method was immunoSEQ multiplex PCR; TCRdb's version includes in-frame clones alone and lacks a portion of them. Of 130,000 or so clones in the sample, about 87% were seen once. Material for sequencing was peripheral blood. These receptors were collected from a woman aged 50 to 60 with acute or convalescent COVID-19. The CDR3 runs from the conserved cysteine through the conserved F or W. A D gene is named only where the DNA matches it firmly. Where a row states a size, it is once, few, many or the class of an expanded clone; other rows omit it.

V gene,CDR3 length,J gene,clone size,D gene,CDR3 DNA,CDR3 protein
TRBV6-5,15,TRBJ2-7,NA,TRBD1,TGTGCCAGCAGACACTTCCGGGACAGCTCCTACGAGCAGTACTTC,CASRHFRDSSYEQYF
TRBV5-1,14,TRBJ1-2,NA,TRBD1,TGCGCCAGCAGCTTGGAACGGACAGGGAGGCGCTACACCTTC,CASSLERTGRRYTF
TRBV19,12,TRBJ1-1,NA,NA,TGTGCCAGTACCTCCCGCGGGGCTGAAGCTTTCTTT,CASTSRGAEAFF
TRBV15,14,TRBJ1-1,NA,NA,TGTGCCACCAGCGCGGGGGCCCGGGGGACTGAAGCTTTCTTT,CATSAGARGTEAFF
TRBV7-9,17,TRBJ1-2,NA,TRBD1,TGTGCCAGCAGCGTAGCCCATGACAGGGGGCTAGACTATGGCTACACCTTC,CASSVAHDRGLDYGYTF
TRBV5-6,15,TRBJ2-2,NA,NA,TGTGCCAGCAGCTGGGGAGAGACCTACACCGGGGAGCTGTTTTTT,CASSWGETYTGELFF
TRBV7-4,13,TRBJ1-1,NA,NA,TGTGCCAGCAGCACCCGGACTCCCCTTGAAGCTTTCTTT,CASSTRTPLEAFF
TRBV30,14,TRBJ2-1,NA,TRBD2,TGTGCCTGGAGGGAGGGAGCGGGGATTAATGAGCAGTTCTTC,CAWREGAGINEQFF
TRBV6-2/TRBV6-3,18,TRBJ2-1,NA,TRBD2,TGTGCCAGCAGTTACCAAAGGACTAGCGGGGACTCCTACAATGAGCAGTTCTTC,CASSYQRTSGDSYNEQFF
TRBV19,13,TRBJ1-2,NA,TRBD1,TGTGCCAGTAGTATTGCAGGGGGCTATGGCTACACCTTC,CASSIAGGYGYTF
TRBV4-3,15,TRBJ2-5,NA,TRBD2,TGCGCCAGCAGCCCGGGACTAGCAAAGGGAGAGACCCAGTACTTC,CASSPGLAKGETQYF
TRBV30,13,TRBJ1-1,NA,NA,TGTGCCTGGTCCCGCGGGTTCCCGATTGAAGCTTTCTTT,CAWSRGFPIEAFF
TRBV4-3,15,TRBJ1-3,NA,NA,TGCGCCAGCAGCCAAGATACCAGCTCTGGAAACACCATATATTTT,CASSQDTSSGNTIYF
TRBV27,15,TRBJ1-1,NA,NA,TGTGCCAGCAGTTTACGGGTCAGGGGTGACACTGAAGCTTTCTTT,CASSLRVRGDTEAFF
TRBV6-5,13,TRBJ2-5,NA,NA,TGTGCCAGCAGTATGGTACCTCAGGAGACCCAGTACTTC,CASSMVPQETQYF
TRBV3-1/TRBV3-2,15,TRBJ2-7,NA,NA,TGTGCCAGCAGCCCAGGCAGGGGCCCCTCCTACGAGCAGTACTTC,CASSPGRGPSYEQYF
TRBV25-1,13,TRBJ2-1,NA,NA,TGTGCCAGCAGTGCCCGACTAGTCTATGAGCAGTTCTTC,CASSARLVYEQFF
TRBV6-2/TRBV6-3,15,TRBJ2-5,NA,TRBD1,TGTGCCAGCAGCCCCCACTGGACAGGGCAAGAGACCCAGTACTTC,CASSPHWTGQETQYF
TRBV18,17,TRBJ2-3,NA,NA,TGTGCCAGCTCACCAGGGCAGCCAGCGGGCTCACGAGATACGCAGTATTTT,CASSPGQPAGSRDTQYF
TRBV30,12,TRBJ1-1,NA,NA,TGTGCCTGGAGTGAAATCACAGGGTCAGCTTTCTTT,CAWSEITGSAFF
TRBV6-5,15,TRBJ1-6,few,TRBD1,TGTGCCAGCAGTTACAGGACGGGACAGTATTCACCCCTCCACTTT,CASSYRTGQYSPLHF
TRBV5-4,15,TRBJ2-1,NA,TRBD2,TGTGCCAGCAGCCAAGGACTAGCGGCCTTTGATGAGCAGTTCTTC,CASSQGLAAFDEQFF
TRBV27,14,TRBJ1-1,few,NA,TGTGCCACCGCCCGTGAGGGCTGGGGCACTGAAGCTTTCTTT,CATAREGWGTEAFF
TRBV29-1,13,TRBJ2-7,NA,NA,TGCAGCGTTGAGCAGGGTAAGGGCTACGAGCAGTACTTC,CSVEQGKGYEQYF
TRBV7-2,13,TRBJ1-1,NA,NA,TGTGCCAGCAGCTTGCAGGCGGGCACTGAAGCTTTCTTT,CASSLQAGTEAFF
TRBV30,13,TRBJ2-5,NA,NA,TGTGCCTGGAGTGTAACAGGACAAGAGACCCAGTACTTC,CAWSVTGQETQYF
TRBV7-2,13,TRBJ1-5,NA,NA,TGTGCCAGCAGCTTACCAGGGAATCAGCCCCAGCATTTT,CASSLPGNQPQHF
TRBV5-1,16,TRBJ2-2,NA,NA,TGCGCCAGCAGCCTCCTTGGCGGCCCGAACACCGGGGAGCTGTTTTTT,CASSLLGGPNTGELFF
TRBV6-2/TRBV6-3,16,TRBJ1-1,NA,NA,TGTGCCAGCAGTTACTCCCGGGACAAGGGGAACACTGAAGCTTTCTTT,CASSYSRDKGNTEAFF
TRBV30,12,TRBJ1-2,few,NA,TGTGCCTGGAATTCGGGACATTATGGCTACACCTTC,CAWNSGHYGYTF
TRBV6-5,12,TRBJ2-7,NA,TRBD1,TGTGCCAGCTCGACAGGGGGCTACGAGCAGTACTTC,CASSTGGYEQYF
TRBV27,15,TRBJ2-5,NA,TRBD1,TGTGCCAGCAGACCCTCGGGACAGGGCCAAGAGACCCAGTACTTC,CASRPSGQGQETQYF
TRBV15,17,TRBJ2-7,NA,NA,TGTGCCACCAGCAGAGATACAGTCGCCAGGCGCTCCTACGAGCAGTACTTC,CATSRDTVARRSYEQYF
TRBV7-2,11,TRBJ1-2,NA,NA,TGTGCCAGCAGCTTAGCCCGGGATTGTACCTTC,CASSLARDCTF
TRBV4-3,14,TRBJ1-1,NA,NA,TGCGCCAGCAGCCCTGCTCAGGGCCTCACTGAAGCTTTCTTT,CASSPAQGLTEAFF
TRBV7-9,16,TRBJ1-2,few,NA,TGTGCCAGCAGCTTATCTGAATATGAACTTAACTATGGCTACACCTTC,CASSLSEYELNYGYTF
TRBV3-1/TRBV3-2,16,TRBJ2-3,NA,NA,TGTGCCAGCAGCCAACAGTATACGGGAGTAATAGATACGCAGTATTTT,CASSQQYTGVIDTQYF